This T cell receptor (beta chain) appears in the sequencing data of a study of OX40 agonist ivuxolimab in advanced cancers. Clones were sequenced by immunoSEQ multiplex PCR, and TCRdb holds only the in-frame ones, with some missing. Among about 32,000 clones listed, roughly 84% were seen once. After removal of 7 bases from V and 7 bases from J, the junction contained 10 bases not matched to a gene. Germline CDR1 reads MNHNS; CDR2 reads SASEGT. This CDR3 has 14 residues. This clone is a singleton in its sample. With baseline, cycle 4 day 1, and cycle 7 day 1 as timepoints, blood was sampled. The material was CD4+ or CD8+ T cells sorted from blood, obtained in a trial of the OX40 agonist ivuxolimab. The source is an adult with an advanced solid tumor such as melanoma, head and neck, liver or kidney cancer. The chain is built from TRBV6-1 and TRBJ1-2, with 9 positions matching TRBD1. The DNA for the CDR3 is TGTGCCAGCAAAATGCCGGGACAGGGCATTGGCTACACCTTC. It codes for CASKMPGQGIGYTF.